The clone carrying this T cell receptor beta chain was recorded a few times. Its antigen is not identified. The method was immunoSEQ multiplex PCR; TCRdb's version includes in-frame clones alone and lacks a portion of them. The sample consists of 17,000 or so clones, about four fifths of them appearing once. The sample belongs to a study of vaccination effects on CD4 cells after COVID-19. CD4+ T cells specific for antigen were expanded with viral peptide pools by the ViraFEST assay before sequencing. Cells that had been cultured for roughly eleven days were the source of isolated CD4+ T cells. According to PCR results, the person was infected with SARS-CoV-2 between March and December 2020. Each person got two doses of an mRNA SARS-CoV-2 vaccine, BNT162b2 or mRNA-1273. Peptides at roughly 10 ug/ml and IL-2 at 9 to 10 IU/ml were added to about 2 million PBMC per well. Notes on the study in general: Infection- and vaccine-induced clones contracted markedly late after vaccination. Spike-reactive clones detected post-vaccine in convalescents consisted mainly of new vaccine-induced clones.

Looked up from germline, CDR1 is LNHNV and CDR2 is YYDKDF (reference sequence). V was pared by 1 base and J by 3 bases, with 2 bases of the junction left unmatched. CDR3 size: 14 residues. This sequence originates from a human donor who had a prior SARS-CoV-2 infection. Source: CD4+ T cells from PBMCs cultured with SARS-CoV-2 spike peptides, taken after COVID-19 vaccination. The V gene is TRBV15, the J gene TRBJ2-7; 8 bases map to TRBD1. As DNA, the CDR3 is TGTGCCACCAGCAGAGTAACAGGGGGCTACGAGCAGTACTTC. It is translated as CATSRVTGGYEQYF.